One sample yielded the 30 T cell receptor beta chains listed below, sequenced in a study of cytomegalovirus exposure and HLA in healthy donors. Researchers ran the PCR with 60 Vbeta and 13 Jbeta primers. Profiled with immunoSEQ multiplex PCR; TCRdb holds only in-frame clones, not every one. The top ten hold about 2.4% of the sample, which has roughly 140,000 clones, approximately 85% seen once. Sequencing input: PBMCs. The receptors were gathered from a woman under 30 in good health and CMV-seronegative.

The rearrangement joins TRBV30 to TRBJ2-7, with 9 nucleotides matching TRBD1. The CDR3 spans 14 residues. V shed 0 bases, J shed 3 bases, and the junction held 3 bases outside the gene matches. From germline, CDR1 is GTSNPN and CDR2 SVGIG (reference sequence). CDR3 nucleotide sequence: TGTGCCTGGAGTGTCCGGGACAGGGACTACGAGCAGTACTTC. It encodes CAWSVRDRDYEQYF.

The V call is TRBV7-2, the J call TRBJ2-7; possible D gene TRBD1, 5 bases. V was cut by 6 bases and J by 9 bases, with 15 bases left in between. The CDR3 length is 12 residues. In germline, CDR1 is SGHTA, CDR2 FQGNSA. The CDR3 loop is CASRTDSSVQYF. As DNA, the CDR3 is TGTGCCAGCAGGACAGACAGCTCAGTGCAGTACTTC.

The genes are TRBV7-9 and TRBJ2-5; 8 bases fit TRBD1. Trimming took 5 bases from V and 0 from J; bases not matched to a gene: 14. The CDR3 extends over 18 amino acids. The germline CDR1 and CDR2 sequences are SEHNR and FQNEAQ (reference sequence). CDR3 nucleotide sequence: TGTGCCAGCAGCATCGGACAGGGCCAGCGGTGGTACCAAGAGACCCAGTACTTC. It is translated as CASSIGQGQRWYQETQYF.

This chain uses TRBV28 with TRBJ2-2; 7 nucleotides line up with TRBD1. Germline-derived CDR1 and CDR2 are MDHEN and SYDVKM. The CDR3 contains 16 residues. The trim removed 5 bases at V and 3 bases at J, leaving 9 bases unmatched. The CDR3 reads CASSTRTGRDTGELFF. Here the CDR3 DNA reads TGTGCCAGCAGTACTAGGACAGGAAGGGACACCGGGGAGCTGTTTTTT.

The chain carries TRBV10-1 and TRBJ2-3, with a tentative D call TRBD2 (6 bases). V was shortened by 2 bases and J by 2 bases, with 8 bases between the two germline ends. This CDR3 spans 14 amino acids. Germline loops: CDR1 WNHNN, CDR2 SYGVQD (reference sequence). The CDR3 nucleotides are TGCGCCAGCAGTGAGCGGGACTCCACAGATACGCAGTATTTT. It specifies CASSERDSTDTQYF.

The chain is built from TRBV29-1 and TRBJ2-5; a possible D gene is TRBD2 (6 bases). Germline values: CDR1 SQVTM, CDR2 ANQGSEA. This CDR3 is built from 10 residues. DNA of the CDR3: TGCTGTGCGGGACTGGAGACCCAGTACTTC. The encoded protein is CCAGLETQYF.

The rearrangement uses TRBV6-1 and TRBJ2-5; D uncertain. The J call is doubtful: the DNA matches TRBJ2-7 better. Germline CDR1 reads MNHNS; CDR2 reads SASEGT. The CDR3 runs 13 residues. Here the CDR3 reads CASSVSLPYEQYF. The CDR3 DNA sequence: TGTGCCAGCAGTGTCTCTCTCCCCTACGAGCAGTACTTC.

The rearrangement links TRBV11-3 to TRBJ2-5, with D perhaps TRBD1 (6 bases). The CDR3 covers 17 residues. Germline loops: CDR1 SGHNT, CDR2 YENEEA. Trimming stripped 1 base from V and 0 bases from J, with 15 bases between. The CDR3 region is CASSLGLRTVHQETQYF. The CDR3 bases are TGTGCCAGCAGCTTAGGCCTAAGGACAGTTCACCAAGAGACCCAGTACTTC.

This clone was seen only once. The V and J genes are TRBV4-1 and TRBJ1-6, with D perhaps TRBD1 (6 bases). V lost 0 bases, J lost 7 bases, and 13 bases lay in between. The CDR3 length is 16 residues. Germline V gene data show CDR1 as MGHRA and CDR2 as YSYEKL. Here the CDR3 DNA reads TGCGCCAGCAGCCAAGAGGGGGCAGCAAACAATTCACCCCTCCACTTT. Translated, it gives CASSQEGAANNSPLHF.

V and J are TRBV6-4 and TRBJ2-1, with TRBD1 identical over 7 bases. Germline CDR1 is MRHNA and CDR2 is SNTAGT. The CDR3 runs 15 residues. With 3 bases clipped from V and 2 bases from J, the junction kept 4 bases outside the gene matches. The CDR3 spells CASSETGWPYNEQFF. DNA for the CDR3: TGTGCCAGCAGTGAGACAGGGTGGCCCTACAATGAGCAGTTCTTC.

The gene calls are TRBV5-1 and TRBJ2-3; D possibly corresponds to TRBD2 (6 bases). The V end was cut by 7 bases, the J end by 2 bases, with 14 bases between. Looked up from germline, CDR1 is SGHRS and CDR2 is YFSETQ. The CDR3 runs 14 residues. CDR3 protein: CASAWGTVTDTQYF. The CDR3 DNA reads TGCGCCAGCGCCTGGGGGACTGTCACAGATACGCAGTATTTT.

The chain links TRBV28 to TRBJ2-2, with a tentative D call TRBD2 (6 bases). Germline V gives CDR1 MDHEN, CDR2 SYDVKM. The CDR3 covers 14 residues. With 6 bases removed from V and 0 bases from J, the gap between germline ends came to 8 bases. The CDR3: CASRSGSNTGELFF. CDR3 DNA: TGTGCCAGCAGAAGCGGGTCGAACACCGGGGAGCTGTTTTTT. Filled out from reference TRBV28 and TRBJ2-2, the complete variable domain reads DVKVTQSSRYLVKRTGEKVFLECVQDMDHENMFWYRQDPGLGLRLIYFSYDVKMKEKGDIPEGYSVSREKKERFSLILESASTNQTSMYLCASRSGSNTGELFFGEGSRLTVL.

This clone was observed a single time. The chain is built from TRBV7-2 and TRBJ1-1; unclear D gene. Germline V gene data show CDR1 as SGHTA and CDR2 as FQGNSA. V was cut by 0 bases and J by 10 bases, with 6 bases left in between. CDR3 length: 11 amino acids. CDR3 sequence (DNA): TGTGCCAGCAGCTTAGCTGGCGGAGCTTTCTTT. It specifies CASSLAGGAFF.

The V call is TRBV9, the J call TRBJ2-5; 7 positions agree with TRBD1. The better agreement between TRBJ2-7 and the DNA end casts doubt on the J call. Looked up from germline, CDR1 is SGDLS and CDR2 is YYNGEE. The CDR3 totals 13 residues. The DNA of the CDR3 is TGTGCCAGCAGCCGGGACAGCCTCTACGAGCAGTACTTC. Protein: CASSRDSLYEQYF.

V usage is TRBV2 and J usage is TRBJ2-2; D is uncertain. Trimming shortened V by 2 bases and J by 0 bases, and 4 bases separated the two germline ends. CDR1 is SNHLY and CDR2 is FYNNEI in the germline V gene. This CDR3 contains 14 residues. As DNA, the CDR3 is TGTGCCAGCAGTGAAAACACGAACACCGGGGAGCTGTTTTTT. As protein: CASSENTNTGELFF.

This clone has just one count. The chain is built from TRBV30 and TRBJ1-1; 8 bases fit TRBD1. The V segment lost 4 bases and the J segment 3 bases; nucleotides outside the gene matches: 19. This CDR3 is built from 18 residues. The germline CDR1 and CDR2 sequences are GTSNPN and SVGIG (reference sequence). The CDR3 reads CAWTRRWTGTIRDTEAFF. Written as DNA, the CDR3 is TGTGCCTGGACTCGCCGGTGGACAGGGACAATCCGGGACACTGAAGCTTTCTTT. Full variable domain (rest looked up from reference TRBV30 and TRBJ1-1): SQTIHQWPATLVQPVGSPLSLECTVEGTSNPNLYWYRQAAGRGLQLLFYSVGIGQISSEVPQNLSASRPQDRQFILSSKKLLLSDSGFYLCAWTRRWTGTIRDTEAFFGQGTRLTVV.

The chain couples TRBV4-2 to TRBJ2-1, with TRBD2 identical over 8 bases. The CDR3 has 17 amino acids. After removal of 0 bases from V and 2 bases from J, the junction contained 6 bases not matched to a gene. CDR1 and CDR2 (germline): LGHNA, YNFKEQ. CDR3 residues: CASSQEPEREPYNEQFF. CDR3 in DNA: TGTGCCAGCAGCCAAGAACCCGAGCGGGAGCCCTACAATGAGCAGTTCTTC.

This chain links TRBV7-9 with TRBJ2-5; 9 nucleotides align to TRBD1. V shed 5 bases, J shed 4 bases, and the junction held 5 bases outside the gene matches. Germline CDR1 reads SEHNR; CDR2 reads FQNEAQ (reference sequence). CDR3 length: 14 amino acids. The CDR3 spells CASSARQGGETQYF. CDR3 nucleotides: TGTGCCAGCAGCGCCCGACAGGGGGGAGAGACCCAGTACTTC. The complete variable domain, with remaining parts taken from reference TRBV7-9 and TRBJ2-5, reads DTGVSQNPRHKITKRGQNVTFRCDPISEHNRLYWYRQTLGQGPEFLTYFQNEAQLEKSRLLSDRFSAERPKGSFSTLEIQRTEQGDSAMYLCASSARQGGETQYFGPGTRLLVL.

The chain has TRBV9 and TRBJ1-4; D is perhaps TRBD1 (6 bases). Germline V lookup: CDR1 SGDLS, CDR2 YYNGEE. The CDR3 is 15 amino acids. V was clipped by 0 bases and J by 7 bases, with 13 bases between them. CDR3 coding DNA: TGTGCCAGCAGCGTAGGAACGGGGGGCAGTGAAAAACTGTTTTTT. It translates to CASSVGTGGSEKLFF.

This chain joins TRBV7-2 and TRBJ1-1; D is undetermined. From germline, CDR1 is SGHTA and CDR2 FQGNSA. Trimming took 3 bases from V and 1 from J, leaving 9 bases between them. CDR3 length: 14 residues. The CDR3 DNA follows: TGTGCCAGCAGCTTTGCACAGTCGAACACTGAAGCTTTCTTT. Its translation is CASSFAQSNTEAFF.

This clone was detected a few times. The chain is built from TRBV5-1 and TRBJ2-1; possible D gene TRBD2, 8 bases. Germline V gene data show CDR1 as SGHRS and CDR2 as YFSETQ. There are 15 residues in the CDR3. The V and J ends lost 0 bases and 10 bases respectively, with 17 bases between them. CDR3 residues: CASSLAAGRGPEQFF. CDR3 nucleotide sequence: TGCGCCAGCAGCTTGGCAGCCGGGAGGGGGCCAGAGCAGTTCTTC.

J is TRBJ1-2 and V is TRBV5-1; 9 bases align to TRBD1. V shed 0 bases, J shed 7 bases, and the junction held 7 bases outside the gene matches. Germline CDR1 and CDR2: SGHRS and YFSETQ. This CDR3 has 15 residues. In DNA form, the CDR3 reads TGCGCCAGCAGCTTGGGGGACAGGGCGTTGGGTGGCTACACCTTC. It specifies CASSLGDRALGGYTF.

This chain connects TRBV30 to TRBJ1-4; D is possibly TRBD1 (5 bases). The ends were cut back, 0 bases at V and 7 bases at J, with 18 bases in the middle. Germline CDR1 is GTSNPN and CDR2 is SVGIG (reference sequence). The CDR3 totals 16 residues. CDR3 amino acids: CAWSVIQFQGGEKLFF. The DNA for the CDR3 is TGTGCCTGGAGTGTAATTCAATTTCAGGGTGGTGAAAAACTGTTTTTT.

V and J are TRBV4-1 and TRBJ1-5; D is possibly TRBD1 (6 bases). The CDR3 is 14 amino acids. Deletions cut 4 bases from V and 9 bases from J, with 16 bases between. CDR1 is MGHRA and CDR2 is YSYEKL in the germline V gene. The CDR3 loop is CASSPGEGFWPQHF. CDR3 sequence (DNA): TGCGCCAGCAGCCCAGGGGAAGGGTTTTGGCCCCAGCATTTT.

The chain carries TRBV28 and TRBJ1-1; D is unresolved. The CDR3 has 13 residues. Germline lookup yields CDR1 MDHEN and CDR2 SYDVKM. The germline V and J ends were trimmed by 2 bases and 1 base, with 5 bases remaining between them. The CDR3 spells CASSLLRNTEAFF. The CDR3 coding sequence is TGTGCCAGCAGTTTACTCCGGAACACTGAAGCTTTCTTT.

For this clone: The sample carries other DNA sequences with the same CDR3. The chain links TRBV4-1 to TRBJ1-5, with D unclear. CDR3 length: 15 residues. From germline, CDR1 is MGHRA and CDR2 YSYEKL. V lost 1 base and J lost 0, with 7 bases in between. CDR3 in DNA: TGCGCCAGCAGCCAAGGGCAGTATAGCAATCAGCCCCAGCATTTT. This translates into CASSQGQYSNQPQHF.

This CDR3 is CSVDGDRVYEQYF. CDR3 DNA: TGCAGCGTTGACGGGGACAGGGTATACGAGCAGTACTTC. This chain uses TRBV29-1 with TRBJ2-5; TRBD1 aligns across 9 bases. The assigned J gene may be wrong: the sequence end matches TRBJ2-7 better. The CDR3 runs 13 residues. The germline gives CDR1 SQVTM, CDR2 ANQGSEA.

V is TRBV28 and J is TRBJ2-6; D may be TRBD2 (6 bases). Germline V gene data show CDR1 as MDHEN and CDR2 as SYDVKM. Deletions cut 8 bases from V and 4 bases from J, with 15 bases between. The CDR3 is 15 residues long. Written as DNA, the CDR3 is TGTGCCAGCGGGGAGGAGGGCCCCGGGGCCAACGTCCTGACTTTC. It is translated as CASGEEGPGANVLTF.

V gene TRBV7-9 combines with J gene TRBJ2-7; D gene unclear. V was trimmed by 1 base and J by 3 bases, leaving 7 bases between them. This CDR3 region has 13 residues. Germline V gives CDR1 SEHNR, CDR2 FQNEAQ (reference sequence). This chain's CDR3 is CASSLGPNYEQYF. The CDR3, as DNA: TGTGCCAGCAGCTTAGGGCCAAACTACGAGCAGTACTTC.

In its sample, this clone was seen a few times. The chain recombines TRBV6-6 with TRBJ2-1, with D possibly matching TRBD2 (5 bases). Germline V gene lookup returns CDR1 MNHNY and CDR2 SVGAGI (reference sequence). The CDR3 totals 10 residues. Trimming removed 7 bases from V and 16 bases from J, with 14 bases in between. This CDR3 reads CASIGAEGFF. CDR3 coding DNA: TGTGCCAGCATTGGAGCGGAAGGTTTCTTC.